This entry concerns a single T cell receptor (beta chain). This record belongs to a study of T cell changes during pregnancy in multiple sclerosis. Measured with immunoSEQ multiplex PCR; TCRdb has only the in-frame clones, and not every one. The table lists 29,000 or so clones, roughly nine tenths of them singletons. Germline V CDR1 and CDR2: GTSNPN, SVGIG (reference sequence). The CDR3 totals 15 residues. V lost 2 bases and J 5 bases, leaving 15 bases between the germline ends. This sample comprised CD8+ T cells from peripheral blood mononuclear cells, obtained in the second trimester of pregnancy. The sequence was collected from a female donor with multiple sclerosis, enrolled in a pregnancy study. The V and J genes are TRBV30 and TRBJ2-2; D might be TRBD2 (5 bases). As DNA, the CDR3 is TGTGCCTGGAGTCCCACGGGATTAGGAACCGGGGAGCTGTTTTTT. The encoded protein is CAWSPTGLGTGELFF.